This entry lists 22 T cell receptor beta chains sequenced from one sample in a study of blood T cell repertoires in COVID-19. Sequencing was performed with immunoSEQ multiplex PCR; in TCRdb, only in-frame clones are kept and a portion is missing. Of about 42,000 clones in the sample, roughly three quarters are singletons; the top ten hold roughly a quarter. The source material was peripheral blood. These TCRs come from an elderly man with acute or convalescent COVID-19.

The rearrangement links TRBV28 to TRBJ1-2, with D possibly being TRBD1 (5 bases). Germline-derived CDR1 and CDR2 are MDHEN and SYDVKM. V was trimmed by 3 bases and J by 4 bases, leaving 12 bases between them. CDR3 length: 14 residues. The CDR3, as DNA: TGTGCCAGCAGTTTGGACACCCTCGTCTATGGCTACACCTTC. Its translation: CASSLDTLVYGYTF.

The V call is TRBV5-4, the J call TRBJ2-1; the match to TRBD2 covers 11 bases. Trimming took 4 bases from V and 10 from J; bases not matched to a gene: 13. The length of the CDR3 is 16 residues. Germline V gives CDR1 SGHNT, CDR2 YYREEE (reference sequence). CDR3 amino acids: CASSLRPGLAGGEQFF. The CDR3 region has the DNA TGTGCCAGCAGCCTCCGGCCTGGACTAGCGGGCGGAGAGCAGTTCTTC.

The J gene is TRBJ1-6, the V gene TRBV5-4, with D maybe TRBD1 (5 bases). The CDR3 has 15 amino acids. V dropped 0 bases and J dropped 2 bases, with 6 bases sitting between them. CDR1 is SGHNT and CDR2 is YYREEE in the germline V gene (reference sequence). The CDR3 region has the DNA TGTGCCAGCAGCTTGGAGGGGACCTATAATTCACCCCTCCACTTT. This encodes CASSLEGTYNSPLHF. Complete variable domain (other parts from reference TRBV5-4 and TRBJ1-6): ETGVTQSPTHLIKTRGQQVTLRCSSQSGHNTVSWYQQALGQGPQFIFQYYREEENGRGNFPPRFSGLQFPNYSSELNVNALELDDSALYLCASSLEGTYNSPLHFGNGTRLTVT.

V is TRBV7-9 and J is TRBJ1-5; the D gene is possibly TRBD1 (6 bases). Germline values: CDR1 SEHNR, CDR2 FQNEAQ (reference sequence). V lost 6 bases and J lost 6, with 18 bases in between. CDR3 length: 15 residues. This CDR3 is CASRLSHRVSQPQHF. Here the CDR3 DNA reads TGTGCCAGCAGGCTCAGCCACAGGGTAAGTCAGCCCCAGCATTTT. Full variable domain (remainder filled in from reference TRBV7-9 and TRBJ1-5): DTGVSQNPRHKITKRGQNVTFRCDPISEHNRLYWYRQTLGQGPEFLTYFQNEAQLEKSRLLSDRFSAERPKGSFSTLEIQRTEQGDSAMYLCASRLSHRVSQPQHFGDGTRLSIL.

The V and J genes are TRBV5-1 and TRBJ2-3; the match to TRBD2 covers 13 bases. The CDR3 consists of 18 residues. From germline, CDR1 is SGHRS and CDR2 YFSETQ. The junction had 10 bases not matched to a gene; V was cut back by 4 bases and J by 2 bases. The CDR3 spells CASSLGLAGAKPTDTQYF. As DNA, the CDR3 is TGCGCCAGCAGCCTAGGACTAGCGGGAGCCAAACCCACAGATACGCAGTATTTT.

The chain links TRBV3-1 (or the pseudogene TRBV3-2) to TRBJ1-1; D unresolved. Per the germline V gene, CDR1 is LGHDT and CDR2 is YNNKEL (reference sequence). The CDR3 is 14 residues long. With 1 base removed from V and 5 bases from J, the gap between germline ends came to 11 bases. CDR3 sequence reads: CASSQVAGSTEAFF. DNA of the CDR3: TGTGCCAGCAGCCAAGTGGCCGGGAGTACTGAAGCTTTCTTT.

In this sample, this clone turned up a few times. The chain links TRBV11-1 to TRBJ1-6; D call uncertain. V gave up 1 base and J gave up 7 bases, with 11 bases separating them. This CDR3 region has 15 residues. CDR1 and CDR2 from the germline V gene are SGHAT and FQDESV (reference sequence). The CDR3: CASSLGGSSNSPLHF. CDR3 DNA sequence: TGTGCCAGCAGCTTAGGAGGCAGCTCAAATTCACCCCTCCACTTT.

The V call is TRBV29-1, the J call TRBJ1-2; D is possibly TRBD1 (5 bases). The V end was cut by 4 bases, the J end by 8 bases, with 14 bases between. This CDR3 has 12 residues. The germline gives CDR1 SQVTM, CDR2 ANQGSEA. The CDR3 bases are TGCAGCGTTGGACAGAAAATGGCGGGCTACACCTTC. Translated, it gives CSVGQKMAGYTF.

V is TRBV7-2 and J is TRBJ2-7, with D hard to call. Germline values: CDR1 SGHTA, CDR2 FQGNSA. The CDR3 spans 14 residues. Trimming left V 5 bases short and J 1 base short, with 12 bases between. CDR3 in amino acids: CASSPKLLSYEQYF. Written as DNA, the CDR3 is TGTGCCAGCAGCCCCAAACTACTTTCCTACGAGCAGTACTTC.

The chain links TRBV5-1 to TRBJ2-3; 7 positions match TRBD1. Germline values: CDR1 SGHRS, CDR2 YFSETQ. The trim removed 3 bases at V and 2 bases at J, leaving 9 bases unmatched. There are 16 residues in the CDR3. CDR3 in DNA: TGCGCCAGCAGCTGGACAGGTCCCCCCAACACAGATACGCAGTATTTT. Translating it yields CASSWTGPPNTDTQYF.

The genes are TRBV5-6 and TRBJ2-3; 12 nucleotides align to TRBD1. After removal of 2 bases from V and 4 bases from J, the junction contained 5 bases not matched to a gene. CDR1 is SGHDT, CDR2 YYEEEE, per germline. The CDR3 runs to 16 residues. This chain's CDR3 is CASSLTGQGASDTQYF. DNA of the CDR3: TGTGCCAGCAGCTTAACGGGACAGGGGGCATCAGATACGCAGTATTTT.

The V call is TRBV19, the J call TRBJ1-6, with 7 nucleotides matching TRBD1. The junction had 6 bases not matched to a gene; V was cut back by 6 bases and J by 7 bases. This CDR3 is built from 14 residues. Germline-derived CDR1 and CDR2 are LNHDA and SQIVND (reference sequence). CDR3 sequence: CASRETGQNSPLHF. CDR3 nucleotides: TGTGCCAGTAGAGAGACAGGGCAAAATTCACCCCTCCACTTT.

CDR3 bases: TGTGCCAGCAGTTTATCAGGTTGGGGGCAGGGTGAGCAGTTCTTC. It is translated as CASSLSGWGQGEQFF. The V and J genes are TRBV27 and TRBJ2-1; the D gene is possibly TRBD1 (6 bases). The CDR3 covers 15 residues. Trimming removed 0 bases at V and 9 bases at J, with 15 bases between. Germline values: CDR1 MNHEY, CDR2 SMNVEV (reference sequence).

The J gene is TRBJ2-2, the V gene TRBV29-1; TRBD1 matches 8 bases. The ends lost 7 bases at V and 1 base at J; junction bases unmatched: 8. The length of the CDR3 is 15 residues. Germline-derived CDR1 and CDR2 are SQVTM and ANQGSEA. CDR3 loop: CSAQRGTGNTGELFF. CDR3 bases: TGCAGCGCCCAAAGGGGGACAGGGAACACCGGGGAGCTGTTTTTT.

The chain employs TRBV28 and TRBJ1-2, with 7 bases identical to TRBD1. In germline, CDR1 is MDHEN, CDR2 SYDVKM. The ends lost 8 bases at V and 4 bases at J; junction bases unmatched: 7. This CDR3 has 13 residues. The CDR3: CASYDRAGYGYTF. The CDR3 DNA sequence: TGTGCCAGCTACGACAGGGCGGGCTATGGCTACACCTTC.

The chain recombines TRBV9 with TRBJ2-3, with TRBD1 matching 7 bases. Germline CDR1 and CDR2: SGDLS and YYNGEE. V was pared by 0 bases and J by 2 bases, with 6 bases of the junction left unmatched. This CDR3 is 16 amino acids long. CDR3 DNA: TGTGCCAGCAGCGTAGAAGGACAGGTGATCACAGATACGCAGTATTTT. Translating gives CASSVEGQVITDTQYF.

The chain employs TRBV9 and TRBJ2-5; 9 bases match TRBD2. V dropped 2 bases and J dropped 4; count of bases not matched to a gene: 6. Germline lookup yields CDR1 SGDLS and CDR2 YYNGEE. The CDR3 spans 15 residues. CDR3 region: CASSVLAGVGETQYF. CDR3 coding DNA: TGTGCCAGCAGCGTCTTAGCGGGAGTGGGAGAGACCCAGTACTTC.

The V gene is TRBV6-5, the J gene TRBJ1-4; 7 positions match TRBD1. Losses at the gene ends were 4 bases for V and 8 bases for J; bases not matched to a gene: 4. The CDR3 totals 13 residues. Germline values: CDR1 MNHEY, CDR2 SVGAGI. CDR3 region: CASSSTGQEKLFF. The CDR3, as DNA: TGTGCCAGCAGTTCGACAGGGCAGGAAAAACTGTTTTTT.

This chain joins TRBV5-4 and TRBJ2-5; D remains unclear. Germline CDR1 and CDR2: SGHNT and YYREEE (reference sequence). Trimming took off 4 bases at V and 5 bases at J, with 15 bases between the two ends. The CDR3 totals 14 residues. The CDR3 DNA reads TGTGCCAGCAGCCATGTGGGTGGGCCCGAGACCCAGTACTTC. Protein: CASSHVGGPETQYF.

The rearrangement joins TRBV19 to TRBJ2-2; possibly TRBD1 for D (5 bases). Germline V CDR1 and CDR2: LNHDA, SQIVND (reference sequence). The CDR3 covers 14 residues. V was trimmed by 5 bases and J by 5 bases, leaving 12 bases between them. CDR3 nucleotides: TGTGCCAGTAGTGCAGGGTTCGAAACCGGGGAGCTGTTTTTT. Protein: CASSAGFETGELFF.

The gene calls are TRBV2 and TRBJ1-6; a possible D gene is TRBD1 (6 bases). Trimming took 6 bases from V and 6 from J, leaving 9 bases between them. The CDR3 runs to 13 residues. Germline values: CDR1 SNHLY, CDR2 FYNNEI. The CDR3 nucleotides read TGTGCCAGCAGGGACAGTTTTAATTCACCCCTCCACTTT. Translated: CASRDSFNSPLHF. Variable domain in full (rest from reference TRBV2 and TRBJ1-6): EPEVTQTPSHQVTQMGQEVILRCVPISNHLYFYWYRQILGQKVEFLVSFYNNEISEKSEIFDDQFSVERPDGSNFTLKIRSTKLEDSAMYFCASRDSFNSPLHFGNGTRLTVT.

V gene TRBV9 combines with J gene TRBJ2-3; 8 bases agree with TRBD1. Trimming at V came to 3 bases and at J to 1 base, leaving 4 bases not matched to a gene. The CDR3 spans 15 residues. Germline V lookup: CDR1 SGDLS, CDR2 YYNGEE. The CDR3 here is CASSGGTGRTDTQYF. Here the CDR3 DNA reads TGTGCCAGCAGCGGAGGGACAGGCCGCACAGATACGCAGTATTTT.